The rows below give T cell receptor beta chains drawn from one sample of a study of OX40 agonist ivuxolimab in advanced cancers. This table comes from immunoSEQ multiplex PCR, and its TCRdb copy is limited to in-frame clones, with some not included. The data show about 41,000 clones, roughly nine tenths seen once. This sample comprised CD4+ or CD8+ T cells sorted from blood, obtained in a trial of the OX40 agonist ivuxolimab. These receptors came from an adult with an advanced solid tumor such as melanoma, head and neck, liver or kidney cancer. Both conserved end residues are part of each CDR3. Fields, in order: D gene, J gene, CDR3 length, clone size, V gene, CDR3 protein, CDR3 DNA. A D gene is named only where the DNA matches it firmly. The listing skips clone size in some rows; elsewhere it reads once, few, many or a size class.

>.|TRBJ1-5|14|.|TRBV5-1
CASSLQGLDQPQHF
TGCGCCAGCAGCTTGCAGGGGTTAGATCAGCCCCAGCATTTT
>.|TRBJ1-3|16|.|TRBV9
CASSFARADPGNTIYF
TGTGCCAGCAGCTTCGCCCGGGCGGACCCTGGAAACACCATATATTTT
>TRBD1|TRBJ1-4|15|.|TRBV6-1
CATLALDRGYEKLFF
TGTGCCACCCTGGCTTTAGACAGGGGGTATGAAAAACTGTTTTTT
>TRBD1|TRBJ1-1|15|.|TRBV7-3
CASSLTHGTAAEAFF
TGTGCCAGCAGCTTAACACACGGGACAGCAGCTGAAGCTTTCTTT
>.|TRBJ1-1|12|once|TRBV6-1
CAGSLENTEAFF
TGTGCCGGATCCTTGGAGAACACTGAAGCTTTCTTT
>.|TRBJ1-4|18|.|TRBV5-1
CASSLGTNSLATNEKLFF
TGCGCCAGCAGCCTCGGGACAAACAGCCTTGCAACTAATGAAAAACTGTTTTTT
>.|TRBJ1-2|13|.|TRBV7-9
CASSQGRGDGYTF
TGTGCCAGCAGCCAAGGGAGGGGGGATGGCTACACCTTC
>TRBD1|TRBJ1-2|17|.|TRBV5-4
CASSPTSRGTANYGYTF
TGTGCCAGCAGCCCCACGTCGCGGGGGACAGCTAACTATGGCTACACCTTC
>.|TRBJ2-7|15|few|TRBV4-1
CASSQVLSLRYEQYF
TGCGCCAGCAGCCAAGTACTCAGTCTCCGGTACGAGCAGTACTTC
>.|TRBJ1-1|13|.|TRBV29-1
CSVVHLGNTEAFF
TGCAGCGTTGTTCACTTGGGTAACACTGAAGCTTTCTTT